This T cell receptor (beta chain) was retrieved from a study of glioma-infiltrating T cells. In its sample, this clonotype is medium-sized (0.01 to 0.1%). The CDR3 extends over 15 amino acids. V shed 0 bases and J shed 1 base, with 10 bases lying between them. Germline V gene lookup returns CDR1 DFQATT and CDR2 SNEGSKA (reference sequence). Amplification of TCR alpha and beta CDR3 regions from RNA used iRepertoire nested multiplex PCR. TCRdb re-called the multiplex PCR reads with MiXCR, one entry per CDR3 protein. The table has 3,400 or so distinct CDR3 sequences, around 45% seen once. The receptor was isolated from a human donor with low-grade glioma or glioblastoma, undergoing nonglioma brain surgery, or in good health (not recorded which). V is TRBV20-1 and J is TRBJ1-5; D not resolved. The sample consisted of glioma tissue, nonneoplastic brain tissue, or PBMCs (not recorded which). The CDR3 bases are TGCAGTGCTAGAGAGGGCCTTGTAAGCAATCAGCCCCAGCATTTT. It translates to CSAREGLVSNQPQHF.